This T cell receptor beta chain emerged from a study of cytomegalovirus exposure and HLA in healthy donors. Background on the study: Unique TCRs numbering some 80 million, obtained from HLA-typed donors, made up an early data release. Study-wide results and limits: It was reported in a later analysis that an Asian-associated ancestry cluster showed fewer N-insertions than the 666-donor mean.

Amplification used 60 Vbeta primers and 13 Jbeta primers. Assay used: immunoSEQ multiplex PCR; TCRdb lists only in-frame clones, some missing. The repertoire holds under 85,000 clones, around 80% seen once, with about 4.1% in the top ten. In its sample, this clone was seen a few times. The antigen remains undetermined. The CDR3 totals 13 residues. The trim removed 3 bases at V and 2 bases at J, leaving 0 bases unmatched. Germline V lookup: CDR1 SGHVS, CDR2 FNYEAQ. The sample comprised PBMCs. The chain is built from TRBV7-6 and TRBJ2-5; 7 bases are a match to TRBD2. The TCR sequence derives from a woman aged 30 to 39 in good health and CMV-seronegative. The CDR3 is CASSFGGQETQYF. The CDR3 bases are TGTGCCAGCAGCTTCGGGGGGCAAGAGACCCAGTACTTC.